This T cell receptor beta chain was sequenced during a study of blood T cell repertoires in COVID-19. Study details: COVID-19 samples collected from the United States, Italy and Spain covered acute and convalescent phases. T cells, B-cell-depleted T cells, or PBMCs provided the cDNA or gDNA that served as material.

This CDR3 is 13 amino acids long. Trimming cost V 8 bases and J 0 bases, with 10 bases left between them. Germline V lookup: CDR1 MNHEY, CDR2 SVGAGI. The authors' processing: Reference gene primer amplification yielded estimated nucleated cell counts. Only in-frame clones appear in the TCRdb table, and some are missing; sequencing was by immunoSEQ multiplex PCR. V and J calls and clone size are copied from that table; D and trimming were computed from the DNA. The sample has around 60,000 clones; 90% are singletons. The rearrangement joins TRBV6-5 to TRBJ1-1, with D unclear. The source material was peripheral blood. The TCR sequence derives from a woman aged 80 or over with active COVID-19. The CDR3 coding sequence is TGTGCCAGCCTGGGCAGGATGAACACTGAAGCTTTCTTT. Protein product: CASLGRMNTEAFF.